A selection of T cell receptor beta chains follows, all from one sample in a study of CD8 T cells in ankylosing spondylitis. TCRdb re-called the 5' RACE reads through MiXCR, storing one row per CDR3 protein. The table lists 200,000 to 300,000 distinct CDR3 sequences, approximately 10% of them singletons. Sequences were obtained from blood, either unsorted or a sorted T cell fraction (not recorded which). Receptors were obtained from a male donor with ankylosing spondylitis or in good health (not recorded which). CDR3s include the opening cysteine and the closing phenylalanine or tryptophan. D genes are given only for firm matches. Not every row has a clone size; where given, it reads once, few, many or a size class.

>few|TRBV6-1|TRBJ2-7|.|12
TGTGCCAGCAGTGAAAGGGGAAACGAGCAGTACTTC
CASSERGNEQYF
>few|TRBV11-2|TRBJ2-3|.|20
TGTGCCAGCAGCTTAGACGCGGGACAGCGCTTCCCTTTGAGCACAGATACGCAGTATTTT
CASSLDAGQRFPLSTDTQYF
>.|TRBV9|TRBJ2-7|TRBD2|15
TGTGCCAGCAGCGCCGGGACTAGCGGGACCTACGAGCAGTACTTC
CASSAGTSGTYEQYF
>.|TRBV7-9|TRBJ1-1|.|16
TGTGCCAGCAGCTTATGGCAGGGCGGAATTAAGGCTGAAGCTTTCTTT
CASSLWQGGIKAEAFF
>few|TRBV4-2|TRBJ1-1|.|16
TGTGCCAGCGGTCGAAGGAACTCTATCATGAACACTGAAGCTTTCTTT
CASGRRNSIMNTEAFF
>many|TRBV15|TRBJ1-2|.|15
TGTGCCACCAGCAGAACGGGAACCTCTAACTATGGCTACACCTTC
CATSRTGTSNYGYTF
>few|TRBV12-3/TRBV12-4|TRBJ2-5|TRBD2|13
TGTGCCAGCAGTTTGTCTTCCCGGGAGGCCCAGTACTTC
CASSLSSREAQYF
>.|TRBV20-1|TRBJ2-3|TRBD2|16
TGCAGTGCTAGAGATGCCAAGCGGGGGGCGGGAGATACGCAGTATTTT
CSARDAKRGAGDTQYF
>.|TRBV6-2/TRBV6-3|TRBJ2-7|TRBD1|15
TGTGCCAGCAGTTACTCCAAGGGACAGACCTACGAGCAGTACTTC
CASSYSKGQTYEQYF
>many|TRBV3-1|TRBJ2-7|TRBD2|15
TGTGCCAGCAGCCGACTAGCGGGGGGAACCTACGAGCAGTACTTC
CASSRLAGGTYEQYF
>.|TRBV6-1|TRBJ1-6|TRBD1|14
TGTGCCAGCAGTGCCGACAGGGGTGGTTCACCCCTCCACTTT
CASSADRGGSPLHF
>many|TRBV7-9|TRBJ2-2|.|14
TGTGCCAGCAGTCGTACTAGAATAAGCGGGGAGCTGTTTTTT
CASSRTRISGELFF
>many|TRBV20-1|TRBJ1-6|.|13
TGCAGTGCAAGGAGACAGTTAGGTTCACCCCTCCACTTT
CSARRQLGSPLHF
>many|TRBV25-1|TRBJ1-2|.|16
TGTGCCAGCAGTGAATGGGACGGGCTTCCAAACTATGGCTACACCTTC
CASSEWDGLPNYGYTF
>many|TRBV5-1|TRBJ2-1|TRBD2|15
TGCGCCAGCAGCTTTGGACTAGCGGACTACAATGAGCAGTTCTTC
CASSFGLADYNEQFF
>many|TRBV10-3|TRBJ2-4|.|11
TGTGCCATCCGACAGGAAAACATTCAGTACTTC
CAIRQENIQYF
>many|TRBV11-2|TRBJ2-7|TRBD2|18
TGTGCCAGCAGCTTACAGGGGCTAGCGGGAGGGATTATTTACGAGCAGTACTTC
CASSLQGLAGGIIYEQYF
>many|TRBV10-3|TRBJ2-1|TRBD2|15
TGTGCCACCGATGAGCGGGACTCTTCCTACAATGAGCAGTTCTTC
CATDERDSSYNEQFF
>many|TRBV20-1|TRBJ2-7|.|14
TGCAGTGCTAGAGATCTGGAGCGGGCCTACGAGCAGTACTTC
CSARDLERAYEQYF
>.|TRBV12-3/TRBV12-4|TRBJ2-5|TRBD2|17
TGTGCCAGCAGTTTTGGGCTAGCGGGGGGGCCACGGGAGACCCAGTACTTC
CASSFGLAGGPRETQYF
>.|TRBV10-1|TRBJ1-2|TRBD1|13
TGCGCCAGCAGTAAGACAGGGTCGTATGGCTACACCTTC
CASSKTGSYGYTF
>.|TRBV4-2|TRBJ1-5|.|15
TGTGCCAGCAGCCACGAGGGAGCTGGAAATCAGCCCCAGCATTTT
CASSHEGAGNQPQHF
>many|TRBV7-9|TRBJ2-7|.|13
TGTGCCAGCGGGGAGGCGCAGCACTACGAGCAGTACTTC
CASGEAQHYEQYF